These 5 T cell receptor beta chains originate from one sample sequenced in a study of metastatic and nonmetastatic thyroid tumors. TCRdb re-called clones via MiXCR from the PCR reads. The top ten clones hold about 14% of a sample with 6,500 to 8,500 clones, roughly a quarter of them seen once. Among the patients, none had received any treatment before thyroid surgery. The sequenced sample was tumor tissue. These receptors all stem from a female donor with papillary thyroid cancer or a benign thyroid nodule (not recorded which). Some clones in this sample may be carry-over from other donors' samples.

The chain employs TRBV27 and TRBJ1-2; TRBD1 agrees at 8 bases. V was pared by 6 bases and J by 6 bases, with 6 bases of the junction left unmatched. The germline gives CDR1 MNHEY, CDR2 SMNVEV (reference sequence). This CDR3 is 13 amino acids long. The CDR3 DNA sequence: TGTGCCAGCAGCTTTACAGGGGGAAATGGCTACACCTTC. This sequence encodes CASSFTGGNGYTF.

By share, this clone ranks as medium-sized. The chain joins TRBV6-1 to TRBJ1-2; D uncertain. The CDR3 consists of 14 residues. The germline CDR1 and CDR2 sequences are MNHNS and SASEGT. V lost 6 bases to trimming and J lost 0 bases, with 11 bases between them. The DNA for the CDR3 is TGTGCCAGCAGGGCGGGGTGGACTAACTATGGCTACACCTTC. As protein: CASRAGWTNYGYTF.

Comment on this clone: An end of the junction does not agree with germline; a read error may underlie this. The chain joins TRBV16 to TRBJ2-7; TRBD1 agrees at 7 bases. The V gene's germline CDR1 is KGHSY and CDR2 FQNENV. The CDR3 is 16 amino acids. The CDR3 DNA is TGTGCTAGCAGCCAATGGCGCGAAGAGGGGGCGGGCGAGCAGTACTTC. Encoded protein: CASSQWREEGAGEQYF.

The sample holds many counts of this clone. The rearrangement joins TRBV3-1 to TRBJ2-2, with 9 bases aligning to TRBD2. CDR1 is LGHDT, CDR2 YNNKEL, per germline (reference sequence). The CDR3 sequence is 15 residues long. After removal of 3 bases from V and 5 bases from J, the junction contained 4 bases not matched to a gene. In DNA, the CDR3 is TGTGCCAGCAGCCAGCGGGGGGGTGAAACCGGGGAGCTGTTTTTT. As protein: CASSQRGGETGELFF.

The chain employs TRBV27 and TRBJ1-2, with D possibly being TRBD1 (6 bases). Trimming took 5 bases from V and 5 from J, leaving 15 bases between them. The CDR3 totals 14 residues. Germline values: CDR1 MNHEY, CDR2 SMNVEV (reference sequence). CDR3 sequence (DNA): TGTGCCAGCAGTCCGTCTAAGGGGGGGTATGGCTACACCTTC. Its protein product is CASSPSKGGYGYTF.